This T cell receptor beta chain was observed in a study of molecular identifiers for immune sequencing clone quantification. In the study overall: RNA from 20,000 or 100,000 naive CD8 cells was split five ways in replicates, with four sequenced.

TCRdb redid the calling of the PCR reads with MiXCR, one entry per CDR3 protein. The sample lists 100,000 or so distinct CDR3 sequences, 35% to 40% occurring once. This clonotype turned up a few times. The germline V gene has CDR1 SGDLS and CDR2 YYNGEE. The CDR3 runs to 13 residues. Trimming took 0 bases from V and 9 from J; bases not matched to a gene: 3. The chain recombines TRBV9 with TRBJ2-1; 7 bases are shared with TRBD2. The origin of this receptor is a human donor in good health. Some libraries in this study had Jurkat cell RNA spiked in. Sequenced: naive CD8+ T cells from blood, with Jurkat cell RNA spiked in. Noted subset: FACS-sorted CD8+CD4-CCR7+CD45RA+ naive T cells. CDR3 sequence (DNA): TGTGCCAGCAGCGTAGGAGGGGAGGGTGAGCAGTTCTTC. As protein: CASSVGGEGEQFF.